What follows is one T cell receptor (beta chain) and its context. Its cognate antigen is unknown. Germline V CDR1 and CDR2: SGHDN, FVKESK. This CDR3 comprises 13 residues. V lost 2 bases, J lost 6 bases, and 5 bases lay in between. The data were produced by immunoSEQ multiplex PCR, yet TCRdb's version contains in-frame clones alone and is incomplete. The sample includes about 42,000 clones, roughly 88% of them seen just once. The data are from a study of T cell responses to AZD1222 COVID-19 vaccine. Points from the study as a whole: Epitopes outside B.1.351 and B.1.1.7 mutated regions reportedly drew nearly half of spike TCRs. Just a handful of AZD1222 recipients were seropositive at baseline.

Sequenced material: peripheral blood, taken 28 days after the second AZD1222 dose. V usage is TRBV14 and J usage is TRBJ1-6, with no clear D. The TCR comes from an adult who received the AZD1222 COVID-19 vaccine. This CDR3 is CASSQIFNSPLHF. CDR3 nucleotide sequence: TGTGCCAGCAGCCAAATATTTAATTCACCCCTCCACTTT.